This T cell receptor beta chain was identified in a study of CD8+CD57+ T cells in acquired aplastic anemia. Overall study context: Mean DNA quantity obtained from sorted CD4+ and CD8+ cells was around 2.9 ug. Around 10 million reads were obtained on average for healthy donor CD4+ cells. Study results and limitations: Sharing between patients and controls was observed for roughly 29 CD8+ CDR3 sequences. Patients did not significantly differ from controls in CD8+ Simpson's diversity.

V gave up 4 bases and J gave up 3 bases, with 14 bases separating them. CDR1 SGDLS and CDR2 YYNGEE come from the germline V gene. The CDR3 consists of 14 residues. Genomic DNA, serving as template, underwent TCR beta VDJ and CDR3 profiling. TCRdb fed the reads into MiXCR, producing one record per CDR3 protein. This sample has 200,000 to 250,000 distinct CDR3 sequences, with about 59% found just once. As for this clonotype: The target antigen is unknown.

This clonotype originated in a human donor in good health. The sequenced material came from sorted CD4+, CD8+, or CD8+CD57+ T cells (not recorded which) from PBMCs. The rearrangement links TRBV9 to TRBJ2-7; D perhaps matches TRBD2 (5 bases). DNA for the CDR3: TGTGCCAGCAGCCCCCCCGGGAACCGCTACGAGCAGTACTTC. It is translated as CASSPPGNRYEQYF.